The TCR beta chain described here comes from a study of blood T cell repertoires in COVID-19. Measured with immunoSEQ multiplex PCR; TCRdb has only the in-frame clones, and not every one. The table records approximately 110,000 clones, 85% of them present only once. The CDR3 consists of 14 residues. CDR1 and CDR2 (germline): SGHRS, YFSETQ. V was trimmed by 0 bases and J by 7 bases, leaving 10 bases between them. This receptor was obtained from a man aged 50 or older with acute or convalescent COVID-19. V usage is TRBV5-1 and J usage is TRBJ2-2; D is possibly TRBD1 (6 bases). Sequencing input: peripheral blood. CDR3 in amino acids: CASSLAVRGGELFF. The CDR3 coding sequence is TGCGCCAGCAGCTTGGCAGTCAGGGGCGGGGAGCTGTTTTTT. Full variable domain (outside the CDR3, taken from reference TRBV5-1 and TRBJ2-2): KAGVTQTPRYLIKTRGQQVTLSCSPISGHRSVSWYQQTPGQGLQFLFEYFSETQRNKGNFPGRFSGRQFSNSRSEMNVSTLELGDSALYLCASSLAVRGGELFFGEGSRLTVL.